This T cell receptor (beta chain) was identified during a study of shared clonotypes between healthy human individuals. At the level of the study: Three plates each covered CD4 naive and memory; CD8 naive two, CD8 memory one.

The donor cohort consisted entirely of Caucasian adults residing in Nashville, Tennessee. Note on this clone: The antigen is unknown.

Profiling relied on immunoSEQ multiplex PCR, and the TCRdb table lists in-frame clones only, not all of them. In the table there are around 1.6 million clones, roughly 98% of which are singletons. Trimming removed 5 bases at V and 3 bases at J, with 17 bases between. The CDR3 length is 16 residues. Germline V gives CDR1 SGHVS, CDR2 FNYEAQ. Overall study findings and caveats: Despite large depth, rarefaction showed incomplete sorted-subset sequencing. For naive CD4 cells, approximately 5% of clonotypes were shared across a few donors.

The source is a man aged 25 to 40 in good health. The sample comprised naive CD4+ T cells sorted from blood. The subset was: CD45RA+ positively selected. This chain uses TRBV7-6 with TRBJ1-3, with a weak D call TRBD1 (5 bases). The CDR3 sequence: CASSPQGALVGNTIYF. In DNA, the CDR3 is TGTGCCAGCAGCCCCCAAGGGGCACTAGTTGGAAACACCATATATTTT.